Below, 27 T cell receptor beta chains from the same sample are listed, as sequenced in a study of blood T cell repertoires in COVID-19. Using immunoSEQ multiplex PCR, the repertoire was profiled, and TCRdb retains in-frame clones only, with some absent. The table lists more than 200,000 clones, approximately 88% of them singletons. The material sequenced was peripheral blood. These TCRs come from a human donor in a cohort sampled during active COVID-19.

The rearrangement links TRBV3-1 (or the pseudogene TRBV3-2) to TRBJ2-1, with 9 bases matching TRBD2. CDR1 and CDR2 from the germline V gene are LGHDT and YNNKEL (reference sequence). V shed 4 bases and J 14 bases; nucleotides not matched to a gene: 12. The CDR3 is 14 residues long. CDR3 residues: CASSLSGTSQGEFF. Written as DNA, the CDR3 is TGTGCCAGCAGCCTTAGCGGGACTAGCCAGGGGGAGTTCTTC.

This clone appeared a single time. V is TRBV18 and J is TRBJ1-1; TRBD1 is a possible D gene (5 bases). The CDR3 is 14 residues long. Germline CDR1 and CDR2: KGHSH and LQKENI. The ends were cut back, 4 bases at V and 1 base at J, with 10 bases in the middle. CDR3 bases: TGTGCCAGCTCACGCGGGGACGGGAACACTGAAGCTTTCTTT. Its translation is CASSRGDGNTEAFF.

The V call is TRBV4-3, the J call TRBJ2-3; TRBD2 matches 10 bases. This CDR3 is built from 16 residues. The trim removed 4 bases at V and 4 bases at J, leaving 8 bases unmatched. CDR1 LGHNA and CDR2 YSLEER come from the germline V gene. The CDR3 DNA follows: TGCGCCAGCAGCCCCGGGACTAGCGAAGTTGCAGATACGCAGTATTTT. Translation: CASSPGTSEVADTQYF.

The chain recombines TRBV9 with TRBJ1-6, with a tentative D call TRBD1 (6 bases). From germline, CDR1 is SGDLS and CDR2 YYNGEE. Trimming removed 2 bases from V and 5 bases from J, with 8 bases in between. The CDR3 contains 14 residues. The chain's CDR3 is CASSVGQNNSPLHF. CDR3 coding DNA: TGTGCCAGCAGCGTCGGACAGAATAATTCACCCCTCCACTTT.

V and J are TRBV7-2 and TRBJ2-1; 7 positions match TRBD2. V gave up 4 bases and J gave up 7 bases; unmatched junction bases: 4. CDR1 and CDR2 from the germline V gene are SGHTA and FQGNSA. This CDR3 is 13 amino acids long. CDR3 protein: CASSSREDNEQFF. CDR3 DNA: TGTGCCAGCAGCTCACGGGAGGATAATGAGCAGTTCTTC.

The gene calls are TRBV6-5 and TRBJ2-7, with a tentative D call TRBD2 (6 bases). V lost 2 bases to trimming and J lost 1 base, with 12 bases between them. The germline V gene has CDR1 MNHEY and CDR2 SVGAGI. The CDR3 length is 15 residues. In nucleotides, the CDR3 is TGTGCCAGCAGTTACCGGGGGAGGTTATCCTACGAGCAGTACTTC. It codes for CASSYRGRLSYEQYF.

The J gene is TRBJ1-3, the V gene TRBV5-4, with D possibly matching TRBD1 (5 bases). Trimming stripped 0 bases from V and 2 bases from J, with 9 bases between. This CDR3 comprises 15 residues. CDR1 is SGHNT and CDR2 is YYREEE in the germline V gene (reference sequence). CDR3 nucleotides: TGTGCCAGCAGCTTGGATGGGGGGACTGGAAACACCATATATTTT. Its translation is CASSLDGGTGNTIYF.

V gene TRBV7-7 combines with J gene TRBJ2-1, with 8 positions matching TRBD1. The CDR3 sequence is 16 residues long. V gave up 5 bases and J gave up 0 bases; unmatched junction bases: 6. Germline V lookup: CDR1 SSHAT, CDR2 FNYEAQ (reference sequence). The CDR3 region is CASSPGGPSSYNEQFF. In nucleotides, the CDR3 is TGTGCCAGCAGCCCAGGGGGCCCGAGCTCCTACAATGAGCAGTTCTTC. Together with reference TRBV7-7 and TRBJ2-1, the CDR3 gives the full variable domain: GAGVSQSPRYKVTKRGQDVTLRCDPISSHATLYWYQQALGQGPEFLTYFNYEAQPDKSGLPSDRFSAERPEGSISTLTIQRTEQRDSAMYRCASSPGGPSSYNEQFFGPGTRLTVL.

This chain connects TRBV24-1 to TRBJ2-3, with 9 bases identical to TRBD1. Germline V gene sequence: CDR1 KGHDR, CDR2 SFDVKD. This CDR3 contains 15 residues. The junction had 6 bases not matched to a gene; V was cut back by 4 bases and J by 5 bases. The CDR3 loop is CATSDLGQGIDTQYF. The CDR3 coding sequence is TGTGCCACCAGTGACCTGGGACAGGGTATAGATACGCAGTATTTT.

This chain uses TRBV5-1 with TRBJ2-1; 7 bases are a match to TRBD2. The CDR3 is made up of 17 amino acids. CDR1 and CDR2 (germline): SGHRS, YFSETQ. With V trimmed by 6 bases and J by 1 base, 13 bases remained unmatched. CDR3 residues: CASTLTTSSGSYNEQFF. The CDR3 DNA sequence: TGCGCCAGCACGCTTACAACCTCTAGCGGATCCTACAATGAGCAGTTCTTC. Complete variable domain (other parts from reference TRBV5-1 and TRBJ2-1): KAGVTQTPRYLIKTRGQQVTLSCSPISGHRSVSWYQQTPGQGLQFLFEYFSETQRNKGNFPGRFSGRQFSNSRSEMNVSTLELGDSALYLCASTLTTSSGSYNEQFFGPGTRLTVL.

This clone has just one count. The V gene is TRBV3-1 (or the pseudogene TRBV3-2), the J gene TRBJ2-6, with 11 bases aligning to TRBD2. The CDR3 has 20 residues. The germline V gene encodes CDR1 LGHDT and CDR2 YNNKEL (reference sequence). The V gene end was trimmed by 0 bases and the J gene end by 2 bases; junction bases not matched to a gene: 9. The CDR3 DNA follows: TGTGCCAGCAGCCAAGATTTAGCGGGGGGGACCTGGGCTGGGGCCAACGTCCTGACTTTC. It encodes CASSQDLAGGTWAGANVLTF.

The chain links TRBV3-1 (or the pseudogene TRBV3-2) to TRBJ2-6; 7 nucleotides line up with TRBD1. The CDR3 is 14 residues long. Trimming cost V 2 bases and J 9 bases; bases outside gene matches: 4. Per the germline V gene, CDR1 is LGHDT and CDR2 is YNNKEL (reference sequence). The CDR3 loop reads CASSQYRGDNVLTF. In DNA, the CDR3 is TGTGCCAGCAGCCAATACAGGGGTGACAACGTCCTGACTTTC.

The chain recombines TRBV27 with TRBJ1-1; maybe TRBD1 (5 bases). This CDR3 comprises 14 residues. Trimming removed 3 bases from V and 1 base from J, with 9 bases in between. Germline CDR1 and CDR2: MNHEY and SMNVEV (reference sequence). CDR3 nucleotides: TGTGCCAGCAGTTTTGGGGGGGGGAACACTGAAGCTTTCTTT. As protein: CASSFGGGNTEAFF.

The chain couples TRBV3-1 (or the pseudogene TRBV3-2) to TRBJ2-5; tentative D call: TRBD2 (6 bases). Germline V lookup: CDR1 LGHDT, CDR2 YNNKEL (reference sequence). This CDR3 region has 15 residues. V was shortened by 4 bases and J by 5 bases, with 17 bases between the two germline ends. This chain's CDR3 is CASSPITGVGETQYF. CDR3 nucleotides: TGTGCCAGCAGCCCAATAACGGGAGTTGGTGAGACCCAGTACTTC.

V is TRBV5-1 and J is TRBJ2-1; 12 positions match TRBD2. Trimming removed 2 bases from V and 7 bases from J; junction bases left unmatched: 7. The CDR3 runs 16 residues. Looked up from germline, CDR1 is SGHRS and CDR2 is YFSETQ. The CDR3 DNA sequence: TGCGCCAGCAGCTTAACTACTAGCGGGAGGTTAAATGAGCAGTTCTTC. It is translated as CASSLTTSGRLNEQFF.

The chain is built from TRBV7-9 and TRBJ1-2; D ambiguous. V lost 5 bases and J 2 bases, leaving 12 bases between the germline ends. Looked up from germline, CDR1 is SEHNR and CDR2 is FQNEAQ (reference sequence). The CDR3 contains 14 residues. For the CDR3, the DNA is TGTGCCAGCAGCGCACTAGAGTTCAACTATGGCTACACCTTC. Its translation: CASSALEFNYGYTF.

The chain is built from TRBV4-3 and TRBJ2-7, with D tentatively TRBD2 (7 bases). V gave up 0 bases and J gave up 2 bases, with 14 bases separating them. Germline lookup yields CDR1 LGHNA and CDR2 YSLEER. The CDR3 runs to 16 residues. Written as DNA, the CDR3 is TGCGCCAGCAGCCAAGATACGGGGGGCCACCCCTACGAGCAGTACTTC. It specifies CASSQDTGGHPYEQYF.

V gene TRBV9 combines with J gene TRBJ1-3, with TRBD1 matching over 7 bases. This CDR3 contains 14 residues. Germline values: CDR1 SGDLS, CDR2 YYNGEE. V lost 4 bases to trimming and J lost 6 bases; unmatched junction nucleotides: 7. The chain's CDR3 is CASSFDRDLNTIYF. For the CDR3, the DNA is TGTGCCAGCAGCTTCGACAGGGACTTAAACACCATATATTTT. Looking up the rest from reference TRBV9 and TRBJ1-3 gives the full variable domain: DSGVTQTPKHLITATGQRVTLRCSPRSGDLSVYWYQQSLDQGLQFLIQYYNGEERAKGNILERFSAQQFPDLHSELNLSSLELGDSALYFCASSFDRDLNTIYFGEGSWLTVV.

This clone was seen once. The rearrangement links TRBV4-3 to TRBJ2-3; TRBD1 matches at 12 bases. The CDR3 totals 18 residues. The germline V gene encodes CDR1 LGHNA and CDR2 YSLEER. Losses at the gene ends were 0 bases for V and 5 bases for J; bases not matched to a gene: 9. CDR3 sequence reads: CASSQDSLGQGARDTQYF. The DNA of the CDR3 is TGCGCCAGCAGCCAAGATTCATTGGGACAGGGGGCGAGAGATACGCAGTATTTT.

CDR3: CASSYEGDTEAFF. The CDR3 DNA sequence: TGTGCCAGCAGTTACGAGGGAGATACTGAAGCTTTCTTT. The chain joins TRBV6-6 to TRBJ1-1, with D uncertain. V gave up 2 bases and J gave up 5 bases, with 9 bases separating them. This CDR3 has 13 residues. CDR1 is MNHNY and CDR2 is SVGAGI in the germline V gene (reference sequence).

The chain employs TRBV7-8 and TRBJ1-2; TRBD1 agrees at 8 bases. From germline, CDR1 is SGHVS and CDR2 FQNEAQ. J was trimmed by 8 bases and V by 5 bases; bases with no gene match: 7. The CDR3 sequence is 13 residues long. The CDR3 spells CASSPGGGRGYTF. The CDR3 coding sequence is TGTGCCAGCAGCCCAGGGGGCGGCCGGGGCTACACCTTC.

This chain links TRBV2 with TRBJ1-1, with no clear D. Germline lookup yields CDR1 SNHLY and CDR2 FYNNEI. V gave up 6 bases and J gave up 0 bases, with 11 bases separating them. The CDR3 runs 14 residues. CDR3 sequence reads: CASSGSPLNTEAFF. As DNA, the CDR3 is TGTGCCAGCAGCGGTTCTCCCCTGAACACTGAAGCTTTCTTT.

The V gene is TRBV9, the J gene TRBJ2-7; D unresolved. The germline V gene has CDR1 SGDLS and CDR2 YYNGEE. V gave up 4 bases and J gave up 0 bases, with 14 bases separating them. CDR3 length: 15 amino acids. For the CDR3, the DNA is TGTGCCAGCAGCTCCGACTGGTTCTCCTCCTACGAGCAGTACTTC. This gives the protein CASSSDWFSSYEQYF.

V gene TRBV7-2 combines with J gene TRBJ1-1; tentative D call: TRBD1 (6 bases). V was trimmed by 2 bases and J by 5 bases, leaving 12 bases between them. The CDR3 extends over 14 amino acids. Germline V gives CDR1 SGHTA, CDR2 FQGNSA. The CDR3 sequence is CASSLTPGETEAFF. The CDR3 DNA reads as TGTGCCAGCAGCTTAACACCAGGGGAAACTGAAGCTTTCTTT.

CDR3 nucleotides: TGTGCCACCACCGACAGGGAGAACACTGAAGCTTTCTTT. The encoded protein is CATTDRENTEAFF. The chain carries TRBV10-3 and TRBJ1-1; 7 bases match TRBD1. J gave up 1 base and V 10 bases, and 6 bases lay outside the gene matches. The CDR3 has 13 residues. Germline loops: CDR1 ENHRY, CDR2 SYGVKD.

This chain uses TRBV24-1 with TRBJ1-1, with D possibly being TRBD1 (5 bases). Germline values: CDR1 KGHDR, CDR2 SFDVKD. V gave up 4 bases and J gave up 9 bases, with 14 bases separating them. The CDR3 runs 13 residues. The CDR3 DNA follows: TGTGCCACCAGTGACTCAACTCAGGGTAAAGCTTTCTTT. Amino acids: CATSDSTQGKAFF.

The J gene is TRBJ1-1, the V gene TRBV7-2; D is ambiguous. The CDR3 runs 13 residues. The V gene lost 7 bases and the J gene lost 2 bases, with 11 bases spanning the gap. Germline V CDR1 and CDR2: SGHTA, FQGNSA. The CDR3 DNA sequence: TGTGCCAGCATGGGCCAGGTAAACACTGAAGCTTTCTTT. As protein: CASMGQVNTEAFF.